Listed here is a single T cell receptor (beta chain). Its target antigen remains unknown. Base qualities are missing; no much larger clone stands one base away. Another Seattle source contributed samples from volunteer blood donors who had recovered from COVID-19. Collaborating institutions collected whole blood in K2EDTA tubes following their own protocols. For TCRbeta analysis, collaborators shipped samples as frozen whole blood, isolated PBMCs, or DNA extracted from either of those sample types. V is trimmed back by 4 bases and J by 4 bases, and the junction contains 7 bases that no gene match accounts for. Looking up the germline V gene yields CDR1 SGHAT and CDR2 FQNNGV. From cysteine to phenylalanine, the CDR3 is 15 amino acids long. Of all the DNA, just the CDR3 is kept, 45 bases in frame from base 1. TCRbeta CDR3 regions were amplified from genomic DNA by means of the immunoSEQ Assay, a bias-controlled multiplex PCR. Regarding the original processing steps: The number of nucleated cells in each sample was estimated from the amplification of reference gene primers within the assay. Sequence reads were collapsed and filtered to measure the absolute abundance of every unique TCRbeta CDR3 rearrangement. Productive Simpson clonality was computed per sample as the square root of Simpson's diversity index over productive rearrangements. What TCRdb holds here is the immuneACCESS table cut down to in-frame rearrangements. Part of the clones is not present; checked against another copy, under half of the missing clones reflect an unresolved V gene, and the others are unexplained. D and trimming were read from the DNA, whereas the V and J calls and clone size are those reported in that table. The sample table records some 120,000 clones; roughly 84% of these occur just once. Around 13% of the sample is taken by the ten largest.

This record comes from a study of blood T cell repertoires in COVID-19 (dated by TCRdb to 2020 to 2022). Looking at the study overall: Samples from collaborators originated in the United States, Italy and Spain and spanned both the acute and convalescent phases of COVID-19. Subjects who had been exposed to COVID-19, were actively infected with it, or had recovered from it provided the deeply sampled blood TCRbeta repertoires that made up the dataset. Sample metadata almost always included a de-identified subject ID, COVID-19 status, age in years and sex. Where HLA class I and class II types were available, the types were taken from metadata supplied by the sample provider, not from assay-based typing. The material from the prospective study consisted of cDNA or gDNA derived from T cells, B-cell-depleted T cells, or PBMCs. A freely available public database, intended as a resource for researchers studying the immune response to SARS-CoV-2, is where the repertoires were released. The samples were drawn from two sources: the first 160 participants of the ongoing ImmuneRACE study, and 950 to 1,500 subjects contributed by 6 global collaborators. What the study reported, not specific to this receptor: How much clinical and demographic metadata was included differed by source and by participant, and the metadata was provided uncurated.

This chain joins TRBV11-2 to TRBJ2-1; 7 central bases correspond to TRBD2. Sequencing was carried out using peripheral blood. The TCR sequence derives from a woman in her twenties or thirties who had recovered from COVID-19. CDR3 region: CASSSVGGGYNEQFF. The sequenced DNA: TGTGCCAGCAGCTCTGTGGGGGGGGGATACAATGAGCAGTTCTTC.